This entry concerns a single T cell receptor (beta chain). Antigen unknown. In TCRdb, the RT-PCR reads were re-called with MiXCR into one record per CDR3 protein. The sample lists 750,000 to 850,000 distinct CDR3 sequences; around 20% were seen once. This sample was included in a study of response to subunit inactivated influenza vaccine. The study's findings and limits: Authors proposed each seasonal influenza vaccination draws in few new T cells.

The junction had 11 bases not matched to a gene; V was cut back by 10 bases and J by 0 bases. Germline CDR1 is SEHNR and CDR2 is FQNEAQ (reference sequence). The CDR3 loop spans 17 amino acids. This receptor was obtained from a man between 45 and 60 years old who received an inactivated influenza vaccine. Sequencing was performed on PBMCs from blood, taken about 5 days after vaccination. The chain joins TRBV7-9 to TRBJ2-6, with 8 bases fitting TRBD1. The CDR3 region is CANGIRDRFSGANVLTF. The CDR3 region has the DNA TGTGCCAACGGAATCCGGGACAGGTTCTCTGGGGCCAACGTCCTGACTTTC.